The 2 T cell receptor beta chains presented below share a single source sample, sequenced in a study of T-cell reconstitution after alpha-beta-depleted transplantation in children. Unique molecular identifiers featured in how the TCRbeta library was prepared. MiXCR, run by TCRdb on the PCR reads, gives a single entry per CDR3 protein. The table includes 80,000 to 95,000 distinct CDR3 sequences, 7% to 10% detected once. The sample here was PBMCs from the stem cell graft donor, taken from the stem cell graft. The receptors derive from a human donor who donated a stem cell graft to a child with congenital amegakaryocytic thrombocytopenia.

The CDR3 sequence is CASSLRDEQYF. The CDR3 DNA is TGCGCCAGCAGCTTGAGGGACGAGCAGTACTTC. The V call is TRBV5-1, the J call TRBJ2-7; D is unresolved. V gave up 1 base and J gave up 5 bases, with 4 bases separating them. Germline V gene data show CDR1 as SGHRS and CDR2 as YFSETQ. The CDR3 sequence is 11 residues long.

This clonotype was seen many times. The rearrangement joins TRBV6-5 to TRBJ1-4; D might be TRBD1 (6 bases). V was shortened by 0 bases and J by 5 bases, with 10 bases between the two germline ends. CDR1 and CDR2 from the germline V gene are MNHEY and SVGAGI. The CDR3 contains 15 residues. The CDR3 sequence: CASSYSGGTNEKLFF. DNA for the CDR3: TGTGCCAGCAGTTACTCAGGAGGGACAAATGAAAAACTGTTTTTT.